The 27 T cell receptor beta chains below come from one sample, sequenced in a study of CD8 T cells in ankylosing spondylitis. TCRdb reprocessed the 5' RACE reads with MiXCR, giving one entry per CDR3 protein. The table includes about 35,000 distinct CDR3 sequences, 10% detected once. The specimen was blood, either unsorted or a sorted T cell fraction (not recorded which). The receptors shown here come from a male donor with ankylosing spondylitis or in good health (not recorded which).

This clonotype was seen many times. The chain has TRBV7-3 and TRBJ2-3, with 9 bases lining up with TRBD2. Germline CDR1 is SGHTA and CDR2 is FQGTGA. The V gene end was trimmed by 0 bases and the J gene end by 5 bases; junction bases not matched to a gene: 3. The CDR3 consists of 15 residues. For the CDR3, the DNA is TGTGCCAGCAGCTTAACAGGGACTAGCCAAGATACGCAGTATTTT. It translates to CASSLTGTSQDTQYF.

This clonotype was seen only a few times. This chain connects TRBV11-2 to TRBJ1-6; no reliable D call. Germline V gene lookup returns CDR1 SGHAT and CDR2 FQNNGV. Trimming removed 6 bases at V and 6 bases at J, with 6 bases between. The length of the CDR3 is 12 residues. CDR3 in amino acids: CASRPTNSPLHF. In nucleotides, the CDR3 is TGTGCCAGCAGGCCGACTAATTCACCCCTCCACTTT.

This clonotype showed up many times. The rearrangement joins TRBV7-6 to TRBJ1-1, with unresolved D. This CDR3 is built from 14 residues. V gave up 1 base and J gave up 3 bases, with 9 bases separating them. Germline V lookup: CDR1 SGHVS, CDR2 FNYEAQ. The CDR3 spells CASSLGTGHTEAFF. The CDR3 DNA sequence: TGTGCCAGCAGCTTAGGGACGGGTCACACTGAAGCTTTCTTT.

In this sample, this clonotype turned up many times. The CDR3 coding sequence is TGTGCCACCCGCGAAGGGGCGTACTCCGAGCAGTACTTC. It yields the protein CATREGAYSEQYF. The rearrangement links TRBV24-1 to TRBJ2-7; tentatively, D is TRBD1 (5 bases). Germline V gene data show CDR1 as KGHDR and CDR2 as SFDVKD. V was trimmed by 9 bases and J by 6 bases, leaving 17 bases between them. The length of the CDR3 is 13 residues.

The V call is TRBV11-1, the J call TRBJ2-1, with TRBD2 matching over 13 bases. The length of the CDR3 is 18 residues. After removal of 3 bases from V and 6 bases from J, the junction contained 11 bases not matched to a gene. Looked up from germline, CDR1 is SGHAT and CDR2 is FQDESV (reference sequence). This CDR3 reads CASSLIATTSGRANEQFF. Written as DNA, the CDR3 is TGTGCCAGCAGCTTGATAGCCACTACTAGCGGGAGGGCCAATGAGCAGTTCTTC.

This clonotype has more than one count but fewer than ten. The rearrangement links TRBV4-1 to TRBJ2-2, with TRBD2 matching over 14 bases. The CDR3 runs 16 residues. With 4 bases clipped from V and 6 bases from J, the junction kept 4 bases outside the gene matches. Germline CDR1 and CDR2: MGHRA and YSYEKL. The CDR3 DNA follows: TGCGCCAGCAGCCGACTAGCGGGAGGGTGGGCCGGGGAGCTGTTTTTT. Protein sequence: CASSRLAGGWAGELFF.

This clonotype has a count of ten or more. The genes are TRBV9 and TRBJ2-3, with TRBD2 as a possible D gene (6 bases). This CDR3 has 14 residues. V lost 4 bases to trimming and J lost 4 bases, with 13 bases between them. Germline CDR1 SGDLS, CDR2 YYNGEE. CDR3 DNA: TGTGCCAGCAGCCAGGGTGGAGGGGCAGATACGCAGTATTTT. It codes for CASSQGGGADTQYF.

This clonotype was recorded many times. This sequence joins TRBV12-3 or TRBV12-4 and TRBJ2-2; D remains ambiguous. V shed 6 bases and J shed 3 bases, with 11 bases lying between them. The CDR3 has 14 amino acids. CDR3 sequence (DNA): TGTGCCAGCAGCGCGGTCGCGGACACCGGGGAGCTGTTTTTT. Translation: CASSAVADTGELFF.

This clonotype has a count of ten or more. V and J are TRBV7-6 and TRBJ2-5; 9 bases are a match to TRBD2. The germline V gene encodes CDR1 SGHVS and CDR2 FNYEAQ. This CDR3 contains 15 residues. The junction had 8 bases not matched to a gene; V was cut back by 4 bases and J by 5 bases. The CDR3 nucleotides read TGTGCCAGCAGCTACTCGACTAGCGGTGGGGAGACCCAGTACTTC. Its protein product is CASSYSTSGGETQYF. The full variable domain, its missing parts supplied by reference TRBV7-6 and TRBJ2-5, is GAGVSQSPRYKVTKRGQDVALRCDPISGHVSLYWYRQALGQGPEFLTYFNYEAQQDKSGLPNDRFSAERPEGSISTLTIQRTEQRDSAMYRCASSYSTSGGETQYFGPGTRLLVL.

Ten or more counts support this clonotype. J is TRBJ2-1 and V is TRBV20-1; a weak D match, TRBD1 (5 bases). CDR1 and CDR2 from the germline V gene are DFQATT and SNEGSKA (reference sequence). The V end was cut by 3 bases, the J end by 5 bases, with 14 bases between. This CDR3 is built from 14 residues. This CDR3 is CSARGMTVDNEQFF. DNA of the CDR3: TGCAGTGCTAGGGGGATGACAGTGGACAATGAGCAGTTCTTC.

This clonotype was detected many times. CDR3 sequence: CASSSDRQGYINEQFF. CDR3 in DNA: TGTGCCAGCAGCAGCGACCGACAGGGGTATATCAATGAGCAGTTCTTC. The gene calls are TRBV7-8 and TRBJ2-1; 8 bases line up with TRBD1. The V segment lost 5 bases and the J segment 6 bases; nucleotides outside the gene matches: 12. The germline gives CDR1 SGHVS, CDR2 FQNEAQ. The CDR3 is made up of 16 amino acids.

This clonotype was seen at least ten times. This chain uses TRBV27 with TRBJ2-1; 9 nucleotides align to TRBD2. CDR1 and CDR2 (germline): MNHEY, SMNVEV (reference sequence). The CDR3 sequence is 14 residues long. V trimming: 7 bases; J trimming: 0 bases; junction bases outside the gene matches: 1. Written as DNA, the CDR3 is TGTGCCAGCAAGCGGGAGGTCTCCTACAATGAGCAGTTCTTC. This translates into CASKREVSYNEQFF.

This clonotype was found many times. The V gene is TRBV12-5, the J gene TRBJ2-7; 9 nucleotides align to TRBD2. Germline lookup yields CDR1 LGHNT and CDR2 FRNRAP. The trim removed 3 bases at V and 2 bases at J, leaving 5 bases unmatched. This CDR3 region has 15 residues. The CDR3 DNA reads as TGTGCTAGTGGTTTCAGCGGGAGGTTCACCTACGAGCAGTACTTC. Translated: CASGFSGRFTYEQYF.

This clonotype was recorded many times. This chain uses TRBV10-3 with TRBJ1-5; the match to TRBD1 covers 12 bases. This CDR3 spans 17 amino acids. Trimming at V came to 1 base and at J to 6 bases, leaving 7 bases not matched to a gene. The V gene's germline CDR1 is ENHRY and CDR2 SYGVKD. CDR3 sequence reads: CAISEFPRDRGPQPQHF. CDR3 DNA sequence: TGTGCCATCAGTGAGTTTCCCCGGGACAGGGGGCCTCAGCCCCAGCATTTT.

This clonotype occurred many times. The gene calls are TRBV12-3 or TRBV12-4 and TRBJ1-2, with unresolved D. Trimming took 5 bases from V and 2 from J, leaving 15 bases between them. The CDR3 covers 15 residues. Here the CDR3 reads CASSHGPTGNYGYTF. In DNA, the CDR3 is TGTGCCAGCAGTCATGGGCCGACTGGGAACTATGGCTACACCTTC.

This clonotype was seen many times. The chain is built from TRBV20-1 and TRBJ1-1; no clear D. V was shortened by 3 bases and J by 2 bases, with 10 bases between the two germline ends. CDR1 and CDR2 (germline): DFQATT, SNEGSKA (reference sequence). There are 13 residues in the CDR3. CDR3 in amino acids: CSASNNKNTEAFF. The CDR3 nucleotides read TGCAGTGCTAGTAACAACAAAAACACTGAAGCTTTCTTT.

The genes are TRBV20-1 and TRBJ2-1, with 8 bases aligning to TRBD2. Trimming took 6 bases from V and 2 from J; bases not matched to a gene: 9. Germline CDR1 DFQATT, CDR2 SNEGSKA (reference sequence). This CDR3 is 15 amino acids long. CDR3 DNA sequence: TGCAGTGCCACCAGCGGGAGTGGTCCCTACAATGAGCAGTTCTTC. It translates to CSATSGSGPYNEQFF.

This chain joins TRBV19 and TRBJ1-2; maybe TRBD1 (5 bases). The germline V and J ends were trimmed by 9 bases and 1 base, with 9 bases remaining between them. There are 12 residues in the CDR3. CDR1 and CDR2 (germline): LNHDA, SQIVND (reference sequence). The CDR3 is CASRRGNYGYTF. As DNA, the CDR3 is TGTGCCAGCAGGAGGGGTAACTATGGCTACACCTTC. The full variable domain, completed using reference TRBV19 and TRBJ1-2, is DGGITQSPKYLFRKEGQNVTLSCEQNLNHDAMYWYRQDPGQGLRLIYYSQIVNDFQKGDIAEGYSVSREKKESFPLTVTSAQKNPTAFYLCASRRGNYGYTFGSGTRLTVV.

This clonotype occurred many times. This chain connects TRBV5-1 to TRBJ2-5; the D is unclear. V was cut by 2 bases and J by 1 base, with 12 bases left in between. Germline CDR1 is SGHRS and CDR2 is YFSETQ. The CDR3 runs 15 residues. The CDR3, as DNA: TGCGCCAGCAGCTTTAAGGGATCTATCCAAGAGACCCAGTACTTC. It specifies CASSFKGSIQETQYF.

This clonotype was seen repeatedly, ten times or more. The chain has TRBV5-1 and TRBJ2-5; D is ambiguous. Trimming removed 3 bases from V and 5 bases from J, with 11 bases in between. Germline V gene sequence: CDR1 SGHRS, CDR2 YFSETQ. This CDR3 contains 13 residues. The CDR3 bases are TGCGCCAGCAGCTCCCGCCCCCGGGAGACCCAGTACTTC. This translates into CASSSRPRETQYF.

This clonotype was observed a few times. V is TRBV18 and J is TRBJ2-7; 12 nucleotides agree with TRBD2. V trimming: 3 bases; J trimming: 7 bases; junction bases outside the gene matches: 16. Germline-derived CDR1 and CDR2 are KGHSH and LQKENI. The length of the CDR3 is 18 residues. The CDR3, as DNA: TGTGCCAGCTCACCCGCACCGGGATCTAGCGGGAGGGCCGGGGAGCAGTACTTC. As protein: CASSPAPGSSGRAGEQYF.

V usage is TRBV7-9 and J usage is TRBJ1-1; maybe TRBD1 (5 bases). CDR3 length equals 13 residues. CDR1 is SEHNR and CDR2 is FQNEAQ in the germline V gene (reference sequence). Deletions cut 6 bases from V and 8 bases from J, with 16 bases between. The DNA for the CDR3 is TGTGCCAGCAGGTCTTTGGGGCCCGAAGAAGCTTTCTTT. Translation: CASRSLGPEEAFF.

This clonotype occurred many times. CDR3 loop: CASREQGGTSGRYSLREQYF. CDR3 coding DNA: TGTGCCAGCAGAGAACAGGGAGGGACTAGCGGGAGGTACTCACTACGCGAGCAGTACTTC. V usage is TRBV28 and J usage is TRBJ2-7; 15 bases map to TRBD2. Germline lookup yields CDR1 MDHEN and CDR2 SYDVKM. The length of the CDR3 is 20 residues. J lost 6 bases, V lost 6 bases, and 21 bases had no gene match.

This clonotype was recorded at least ten times. This chain joins TRBV20-1 and TRBJ1-1, with TRBD1 matching over 8 bases. The CDR3 loop spans 18 amino acids. In germline, CDR1 is DFQATT, CDR2 SNEGSKA (reference sequence). Trimming cost V 0 bases and J 0 bases; bases outside gene matches: 12. The CDR3 region has the DNA TGCAGTGCTAGAGACCCAGACAGGGGAGTTAGGATGAACACTGAAGCTTTCTTT. Its protein is CSARDPDRGVRMNTEAFF.

This clonotype was seen a handful of times. The CDR3 reads CASSRRDSTSYGYTF. The DNA for the CDR3 is TGTGCCAGCAGCCGACGGGACAGTACTTCCTATGGCTACACCTTC. The chain employs TRBV7-2 and TRBJ1-2; 7 nucleotides align to TRBD1. CDR1 is SGHTA and CDR2 is FQGNSA in the germline V gene. J lost 4 bases, V lost 5 bases, and 10 bases had no gene match. The CDR3 sequence is 15 residues long.

This clonotype was picked up many times. The J gene is TRBJ2-7, the V gene TRBV5-1, with D uncertain. V was pared by 0 bases and J by 1 base, with 5 bases between. The CDR3 has 13 residues. Germline V gene sequence: CDR1 SGHRS, CDR2 YFSETQ. This CDR3 reads CASSLEGSYEQYF. The CDR3 DNA is TGCGCCAGCAGCTTGGAAGGTTCCTACGAGCAGTACTTC.

This clonotype was seen many times. The chain is built from TRBV5-1 and TRBJ2-5; D remains ambiguous. Germline V lookup: CDR1 SGHRS, CDR2 YFSETQ. This CDR3 is built from 13 residues. Trimming left V 4 bases short and J 4 bases short, with 11 bases between. In nucleotides, the CDR3 is TGCGCCAGCAGCCAAACCATCCGAGAGACCCAGTACTTC. Its protein product is CASSQTIRETQYF.